These T cell receptor beta chains were read from a single sample in a study of blood T cell repertoires in COVID-19. The repertoire was sequenced with immunoSEQ multiplex PCR; TCRdb's copy has only in-frame clones and lacks some. Among 220,000 or so clones, 80% to 90% were seen once, and the ten largest hold just under 20%. Sample: peripheral blood. The receptors were gathered from a man aged 30-40 years with active or convalescent COVID-19. Each CDR3 is given with its conserved first and last residue. Each record gives: J gene, D gene, CDR3 length, V gene, CDR3 protein, CDR3 DNA. D genes are given only for firm matches.

>TRBJ1-1|TRBD1|14|TRBV25-1
CASSRQGDRTEAFF
TGTGCCAGCAGCAGACAGGGGGATAGGACTGAAGCTTTCTTT
>TRBJ1-6|TRBD1|14|TRBV19
CASRQGADNSPLHF
TGTGCCAGTAGACAGGGGGCAGATAATTCACCCCTCCACTTT
>TRBJ2-1|TRBD2|15|TRBV4-2
CASSQVLTSGNEQFF
TGTGCCAGCAGCCAAGTTCTAACTAGCGGCAATGAGCAGTTCTTC
>TRBJ2-7|NA|14|TRBV9
CASSPRDSRYEQYF
TGTGCCAGCAGCCCCCGGGACTCCCGCTACGAGCAGTACTTC
>TRBJ2-7|NA|13|TRBV9
CASSVATGGEQYF
TGTGCCAGCAGCGTAGCTACCGGGGGTGAGCAGTACTTC
>TRBJ2-1|TRBD1|16|TRBV15
CATSTQGQRSYNEQFF
TGTGCCACCAGCACACAGGGGCAGCGCTCCTACAATGAGCAGTTCTTC
>TRBJ2-7|TRBD2|14|TRBV3-1/TRBV3-2
CASSPGLAAREQYF
TGTGCCAGCAGCCCGGGACTAGCTGCCAGGGAGCAGTACTTC
>TRBJ1-2|NA|12|TRBV29-1
CSVGGINYGYTF
TGCAGCGTTGGCGGAATCAACTATGGCTACACCTTC
>TRBJ1-5|TRBD1|16|TRBV19
CASTRTGVRGGQPQHF
TGTGCCAGTACCCGAACAGGGGTGAGAGGGGGTCAGCCCCAGCATTTT
>TRBJ1-2|NA|15|TRBV5-5
CASSLGSRGGYGYTF
TGTGCCAGCAGCTTGGGTTCCAGGGGTGGCTATGGCTACACCTTC
>TRBJ1-6|NA|12|TRBV25-1
CASTRGSSPLHF
TGTGCCAGCACCAGGGGTAGCTCACCCCTCCACTTT